The clone carrying this TCR beta chain showed up just a few times. Its antigen is not identified. Researchers took lesional scalp punch biopsies and peripheral blood from people who were alopecia areata patients. This sample was included in a study of CD8+ T cells in alopecia areata. The study's findings and limits: Unlike in mice, where it was clearer, TCR sharing across patients was less clear, possibly HLA-related. Normal-skin resident alphabeta T cells also appear among scalp sample sequences.

Reverse transcription of extracted RNA yielded cDNA, which provided the sequencing template. The data were produced by immunoSEQ multiplex PCR, yet TCRdb's version contains in-frame clones alone and is incomplete. The repertoire holds 140,000 to 150,000 clones, about 47% seen once, with less than 1% in the top ten. V was pared by 3 bases and J by 6 bases, with 14 bases between. The length of the CDR3 is 14 residues. CDR1 and CDR2 (germline): SQVTM, ANQGSEA. This material consisted of CD4+ T cells sorted from blood, taken at week 0. The chain uses TRBV29-1 and TRBJ2-2; weak D call: TRBD1 (5 bases). The sequence came from a human donor with alopecia areata. The chain's CDR3 is CSVDFGRAAGELFF. CDR3 nucleotides: TGCAGCGTTGATTTTGGCAGGGCCGCCGGGGAGCTGTTTTTT.